This T cell receptor beta chain appears in the sequencing data of a study of OX40 agonist ivuxolimab in advanced cancers. Overall study context: Ivuxolimab, which is an agonistic anti-OX40 (CD134) antibody, was administered to the patients. Prior checkpoint blockade (anti-PD-1, anti-PD-L1 or anti-CTLA-4) was permitted; over 30% had it.

Assay used: immunoSEQ multiplex PCR; TCRdb lists only in-frame clones, some missing. The sample records roughly 93,000 clones, less than 95% being singletons. From germline, CDR1 is LNHDA and CDR2 SQIVND (reference sequence). Deletions cut 5 bases from V and 8 bases from J, with 13 bases between. This CDR3 contains 13 residues. This specimen was CD4+ or CD8+ T cells sorted from blood, taken in a trial of the OX40 agonist ivuxolimab. This clonotype originated in an adult with an advanced solid tumor such as melanoma, head and neck, liver or kidney cancer. V usage is TRBV19 and J usage is TRBJ2-1, with D perhaps TRBD2 (6 bases). This chain's CDR3 is CASSLLRGDEQFF. CDR3 coding DNA: TGTGCCAGTAGTCTGCTGCGCGGGGATGAGCAGTTCTTC.